The 17 T cell receptor beta chains reported below all come from one sample, sequenced in a study of T cell clonotyping in hematopoietic cell transplantation. Sequenced by immunoSEQ multiplex PCR; TCRdb stores in-frame clones only, minus some. The data contain fewer than 9,500 clones, around 94% of them singletons. The source material was peripheral blood mononuclear cells, sampled 30 days after allogeneic stem cell transplant. The origin of the receptors is a male patient aged 55 to 69 who had an allogeneic stem cell transplant from an unrelated donor, so T cells may come from the graft donor. Some clones in this sample may be carry-over from other donors' samples.

As for this clone: Germline and junction disagree at one end, which may indicate a read error. V usage is TRBV7-8 and J usage is TRBJ1-1; D is uncertain. In germline, CDR1 is SGHVS, CDR2 FQNEAQ. There are 14 residues in the CDR3. In nucleotides, the CDR3 is TGTGCCAGCAACTTACAGAGGTCGGGCACTGAAGCTTTCTTT. As protein: CASNLQRSGTEAFF.

The rearrangement uses TRBV2 and TRBJ2-7; 8 bases are a match to TRBD1. CDR1 and CDR2 (germline): SNHLY, FYNNEI. This CDR3 has 14 residues. V lost 7 bases and J lost 3; bases outside the gene matches: 8. The CDR3 nucleotides are TGTGCCAGCATCGCCGGGACAGGAGTCTACGAGCAGTACTTC. It is translated as CASIAGTGVYEQYF. The whole variable domain, filled in from reference TRBV2 and TRBJ2-7, reads EPEVTQTPSHQVTQMGQEVILRCVPISNHLYFYWYRQILGQKVEFLVSFYNNEISEKSEIFDDQFSVERPDGSNFTLKIRSTKLEDSAMYFCASIAGTGVYEQYFGPGTRLTVT.

The V gene is TRBV28, the J gene TRBJ1-1; D not certain. V was pared by 4 bases and J by 0 bases, with 9 bases between. CDR3 length: 14 residues. Germline-derived CDR1 and CDR2 are MDHEN and SYDVKM. The chain's CDR3 is CASSSPPMNTEAFF. CDR3 nucleotides: TGTGCCAGCAGTTCACCCCCCATGAACACTGAAGCTTTCTTT.

This chain joins TRBV29-1 and TRBJ1-1, with D uncertain. This CDR3 spans 12 amino acids. V was pared by 5 bases and J by 5 bases, with 12 bases between. Germline CDR1 reads SQVTM; CDR2 reads ANQGSEA. Here the CDR3 reads CSVNPGYTEAFF. For the CDR3, the DNA is TGCAGCGTTAATCCAGGTTATACTGAAGCTTTCTTT.

The chain joins TRBV11-2 to TRBJ2-1; D gene ambiguous. Trimming stripped 3 bases from V and 2 bases from J, with 8 bases between. The germline V gene has CDR1 SGHAT and CDR2 FQNNGV. The CDR3 covers 14 residues. This CDR3 reads CASSLVTTYNEQFF. For the CDR3, the DNA is TGTGCCAGCAGCTTGGTTACCACCTACAATGAGCAGTTCTTC.

The gene calls are TRBV20-1 and TRBJ2-7; D gene unclear. Germline lookup yields CDR1 DFQATT and CDR2 SNEGSKA (reference sequence). The CDR3 loop spans 11 amino acids. Trimming left V 1 base short and J 3 bases short, with 4 bases between. This chain's CDR3 is CSARGSYEQYF. The DNA for the CDR3 is TGCAGTGCTAGAGGAAGCTACGAGCAGTACTTC.

The rearrangement uses TRBV9 and TRBJ1-1; D perhaps matches TRBD1 (6 bases). CDR1 is SGDLS and CDR2 is YYNGEE in the germline V gene. Trimming pared 2 bases from V and 1 base from J, leaving 12 bases between. The CDR3 sequence is 15 residues long. The CDR3, as DNA: TGTGCCAGCAGCGTTTGGGACATTCAGAACACTGAAGCTTTCTTT. It is translated as CASSVWDIQNTEAFF.

The rearrangement links TRBV10-3 to TRBJ2-1; 8 positions agree with TRBD1. Germline V gives CDR1 ENHRY, CDR2 SYGVKD. The CDR3 contains 15 residues. With V trimmed by 6 bases and J by 5 bases, 9 bases remained unmatched. This CDR3 is CAIRTTGGGNNEQFF. The CDR3 DNA reads TGTGCCATCAGGACTACAGGGGGTGGGAACAATGAGCAGTTCTTC.

The chain joins TRBV28 to TRBJ2-3; 7 nucleotides line up with TRBD2. CDR3 length: 18 amino acids. Germline V gene data show CDR1 as MDHEN and CDR2 as SYDVKM. The V segment lost 4 bases and the J segment 2 bases; nucleotides outside the gene matches: 15. CDR3 sequence (DNA): TGTGCCAGCAGTTCACCCCGATTGATGGGAGGGATCACAGATACGCAGTATTTT. Its translation is CASSSPRLMGGITDTQYF.

V is TRBV4-1 and J is TRBJ2-1, with D perhaps TRBD1 or TRBD2 (5 bases each). V was trimmed by 1 base and J by 8 bases, leaving 12 bases between them. This CDR3 is built from 14 residues. Germline CDR1 is MGHRA and CDR2 is YSYEKL. Here the CDR3 DNA reads TGCGCCAGCAGCCAAGGGGACCGAGGCTATGAGCAGTTCTTC. The encoded protein is CASSQGDRGYEQFF.

V and J are TRBV6-5 and TRBJ2-5; D is perhaps TRBD2 (5 bases). Between the trimmed V and J ends, which lost 4 bases and 1 base, there was a span of 10 bases. The germline V gene has CDR1 MNHEY and CDR2 SVGAGI. The CDR3 totals 14 residues. The CDR3 DNA is TGTGCCAGCAGTTTCACTAGATTCCAAGAGACCCAGTACTTC. Its protein is CASSFTRFQETQYF.

The V gene is TRBV5-8, the J gene TRBJ2-1; D is unclear. Germline V gives CDR1 SGHTS, CDR2 YDEGEE. This CDR3 is built from 16 residues. Trimming removed 0 bases from V and 0 bases from J, with 10 bases in between. DNA for the CDR3: TGTGCCAGCAGCTTGGGTTTTATCGGCTCCTACAATGAGCAGTTCTTC. Protein: CASSLGFIGSYNEQFF. The complete variable domain, with remaining parts taken from reference TRBV5-8 and TRBJ2-1, reads EAGVTQSPTHLIKTRGQQATLRCSPISGHTSVYWYQQALGLGLQFLLWYDEGEERNRGNFPPRFSGRQFPNYSSELNVNALELEDSALYLCASSLGFIGSYNEQFFGPGTRLTVL.

The rearrangement joins TRBV18 to TRBJ2-6, with D unclear. With 2 bases removed from V and 0 bases from J, the gap between germline ends came to 8 bases. Germline lookup yields CDR1 KGHSH and CDR2 LQKENI. The CDR3 totals 16 residues. The CDR3 DNA reads as TGTGCCAGCTCACCATATGGGTTCTCTGGGGCCAACGTCCTGACTTTC. Translation gives CASSPYGFSGANVLTF.

The chain employs TRBV4-3 and TRBJ2-7, with D possibly TRBD2 on 5 matching bases. Trimming took off 3 bases at V and 5 bases at J, with 11 bases between the two ends. Germline V gene sequence: CDR1 LGHNA, CDR2 YSLEER. The CDR3 consists of 13 residues. The CDR3 nucleotides read TGCGCCAGCAGCCAGGACTGGTTGGACGAGCAGTACTTC. Its protein is CASSQDWLDEQYF.

The V and J genes are TRBV6-5 and TRBJ2-1, with a possible D match to TRBD2 (5 bases). The V end lost 0 bases, the J end lost 4 bases, and 10 bases lay between the germline ends. The germline gives CDR1 MNHEY, CDR2 SVGAGI. The CDR3 consists of 15 residues. CDR3 region: CASSYSSPGYNEQFF. CDR3 DNA sequence: TGTGCCAGCAGTTACTCGAGCCCGGGATACAATGAGCAGTTCTTC.

The chain joins TRBV19 to TRBJ2-7; 14 positions agree with TRBD2. The CDR3 is made up of 17 amino acids. V lost 5 bases, J lost 3 bases, and 9 bases stayed unmatched. CDR1 is LNHDA and CDR2 is SQIVND in the germline V gene (reference sequence). CDR3 sequence: CASSGWTSGRNYYEQYF. As DNA, the CDR3 is TGTGCCAGTAGTGGGTGGACTAGCGGGAGGAACTACTACGAGCAGTACTTC. Full variable domain (missing parts from reference TRBV19 and TRBJ2-7): DGGITQSPKYLFRKEGQNVTLSCEQNLNHDAMYWYRQDPGQGLRLIYYSQIVNDFQKGDIAEGYSVSREKKESFPLTVTSAQKNPTAFYLCASSGWTSGRNYYEQYFGPGTRLTVT.

The chain couples TRBV15 to TRBJ1-1; no firm D call. Germline CDR1 is LNHNV and CDR2 is YYDKDF (reference sequence). The CDR3 has 15 residues. Trimming took off 0 bases at V and 4 bases at J, with 12 bases between the two ends. Written as DNA, the CDR3 is TGTGCCACCAGCAGAGATCACGGGTTCGGCACTGAAGCTTTCTTT. Translating gives CATSRDHGFGTEAFF.